These 23 T cell receptor beta chains were sequenced from one sample in a study of tumor T cells in aggressive B-cell lymphoma. Sequencing was performed with immunoSEQ multiplex PCR; in TCRdb, only in-frame clones are kept and a portion is missing. The profile shows 2,500 to 3,500 clones, about 87% of them singletons. Source material: tumor tissue. The source is an adult with diffuse large B cell lymphoma.

The rearrangement links TRBV27 to TRBJ2-1, with a possible D match to TRBD2 (6 bases). From germline, CDR1 is MNHEY and CDR2 SMNVEV (reference sequence). This CDR3 has 15 residues. V was cut by 4 bases and J by 6 bases, with 16 bases left in between. The CDR3 nucleotides read TGTGCCAGCAGTTGGTATAGGGCGGAGGGCAATGAGCAGTTCTTC. Its protein is CASSWYRAEGNEQFF.

This clone appeared a few times. V is TRBV10-3 and J is TRBJ2-5, with TRBD1 as a possible D gene (6 bases). Trimming left V 11 bases short and J 2 bases short, with 12 bases between. The CDR3 extends over 12 amino acids. CDR1 is ENHRY and CDR2 is SYGVKD in the germline V gene. CDR3: CAVQGQQETQYF. The CDR3 DNA sequence: TGTGCCGTACAGGGTCAACAAGAGACCCAGTACTTC.

The chain couples TRBV15 to TRBJ1-2, with TRBD1 identical over 7 bases. Looked up from germline, CDR1 is LNHNV and CDR2 is YYDKDF (reference sequence). CDR3 length equals 15 residues. V trimming: 4 bases; J trimming: 3 bases; junction bases outside the gene matches: 8. The CDR3 sequence: CATSIGGQNDYGYTF. CDR3 nucleotides: TGTGCCACCAGCATTGGGGGACAGAACGACTATGGCTACACCTTC.

The chain couples TRBV29-1 to TRBJ1-2; D remains unclear. The CDR3 runs 13 residues. The germline gives CDR1 SQVTM, CDR2 ANQGSEA. Trimming cost V 4 bases and J 4 bases, with 13 bases left between them. In DNA form, the CDR3 reads TGCAGCGTTGTGGGCACCAGATTCTATGGCTACACCTTC. It is translated as CSVVGTRFYGYTF.

The J gene is TRBJ1-3, the V gene TRBV6-5; D is possibly TRBD1 (5 bases). Per the germline V gene, CDR1 is MNHEY and CDR2 is SVGAGI. V lost 8 bases to trimming and J lost 1 base, with 9 bases between them. The CDR3 runs 13 residues. For the CDR3, the DNA is TGTGCCAGCTTCAGGGCATCTGGAAACACCATATATTTT. Encoded protein: CASFRASGNTIYF.

The V gene is TRBV6-5, the J gene TRBJ2-2; perhaps TRBD2 as D (7 bases). V lost 7 bases and J lost 6, with 18 bases in between. Germline CDR1 and CDR2: MNHEY and SVGAGI. This CDR3 is 15 amino acids long. The CDR3 loop reads CASIWSGGAAGELFF. CDR3 DNA sequence: TGTGCCAGCATTTGGTCGGGGGGCGCGGCCGGGGAGCTGTTTTTT.

The chain recombines TRBV14 with TRBJ1-1; D call uncertain. CDR3 size: 13 residues. The germline gives CDR1 SGHDN, CDR2 FVKESK. V was cut by 0 bases and J by 10 bases, with 12 bases left in between. This CDR3 reads CASSQDLRALAFF. The DNA of the CDR3 is TGTGCCAGCAGCCAAGATTTACGCGCGTTAGCTTTCTTT.

The rearrangement joins TRBV7-9 to TRBJ2-2, with D maybe TRBD2 (7 bases). Trimming took off 4 bases at V and 3 bases at J, with 18 bases between the two ends. There are 17 residues in the CDR3. Germline lookup yields CDR1 SEHNR and CDR2 FQNEAQ (reference sequence). The CDR3 region has the DNA TGTGCCAGCAGCTACTACACAGGGAGGGGGTACACCGGGGAGCTGTTTTTT. It encodes CASSYYTGRGYTGELFF.

As concerns this clone: At one boundary the junction diverges from the germline segment, which might be a read error. In DNA form, the CDR3 reads TGTGCCAGTAGTTTTGACAGGAACTCCTATGAGCAGTACTTC. Its protein is CASSFDRNSYEQYF. The gene calls are TRBV19 and TRBJ2-7; tentatively, D is TRBD1 (6 bases). Germline V gives CDR1 LNHDA, CDR2 SQIVND (reference sequence). The CDR3 length is 14 residues.

This clone was detected only once. This chain links TRBV9 with TRBJ2-2; 7 bases are shared with TRBD2. CDR3 length: 15 residues. Looked up from germline, CDR1 is SGDLS and CDR2 is YYNGEE. V shed 3 bases and J 5 bases; nucleotides not matched to a gene: 7. CDR3 nucleotide sequence: TGTGCCAGCAGCGCGGGCCGCGGGAGAACCGGGGAGCTGTTTTTT. Its translation: CASSAGRGRTGELFF.

The chain joins TRBV6-1 to TRBJ1-5; a possible D gene is TRBD1 (5 bases). The CDR3 runs 16 residues. Trimming removed 2 bases from V and 9 bases from J, with 20 bases in between. Germline assignment: CDR1 MNHNS and CDR2 SASEGT. The CDR3 here is CASSETNPGLKRPQHF. The CDR3 DNA is TGTGCCAGCAGTGAAACTAACCCGGGACTCAAAAGGCCCCAGCATTTT.

This chain uses TRBV4-3 with TRBJ2-5; 7 nucleotides align to TRBD2. V dropped 4 bases and J dropped 1; count of bases not matched to a gene: 9. Germline V gene lookup returns CDR1 LGHNA and CDR2 YSLEER. The CDR3 is 16 amino acids. The CDR3 is CASSPRTLAVQETQYF. For the CDR3, the DNA is TGCGCCAGCAGCCCCCGAACTCTAGCGGTCCAAGAGACCCAGTACTTC.

This clone was observed a few times. The chain carries TRBV27 and TRBJ2-1, with TRBD2 matching over 8 bases. Germline assignment: CDR1 MNHEY and CDR2 SMNVEV (reference sequence). The ends lost 6 bases at V and 9 bases at J; junction bases unmatched: 10. The CDR3 sequence is 14 residues long. CDR3 loop: CASSLTGGYGEQFF. In nucleotides, the CDR3 is TGTGCCAGCAGCCTCACGGGGGGGTACGGTGAGCAGTTCTTC.

V is TRBV11-2 and J is TRBJ2-3, with D maybe TRBD2 (6 bases). This CDR3 is 15 amino acids long. From germline, CDR1 is SGHAT and CDR2 FQNNGV. V shed 3 bases and J shed 1 base, with 11 bases lying between them. As DNA, the CDR3 is TGTGCCAGCAGCTTCGGTGCTAGCGGCACAGATACGCAGTATTTT. This codes for CASSFGASGTDTQYF.

This clone appeared a few times. This chain links TRBV2 with TRBJ1-1; a possible D gene is TRBD1 (5 bases). From germline, CDR1 is SNHLY and CDR2 FYNNEI. CDR3 length: 13 residues. The germline V and J ends were trimmed by 1 base and 5 bases, with 8 bases remaining between them. CDR3 protein: CASSEGGETEAFF. CDR3 coding DNA: TGTGCCAGCAGTGAAGGGGGCGAGACTGAAGCTTTCTTT.

This chain links TRBV20-1 with TRBJ1-2; maybe TRBD1 (5 bases). Germline V gene lookup returns CDR1 DFQATT and CDR2 SNEGSKA (reference sequence). The CDR3 has 11 residues. CDR3 loop: CSSATAYGYTF. CDR3 bases: TGCAGCTCGGCGACAGCCTATGGCTACACCTTC.

J is TRBJ1-2 and V is TRBV5-4; D is undetermined. This CDR3 has 15 residues. CDR1 and CDR2 from the germline V gene are SGHNT and YYREEE (reference sequence). V shed 3 bases and J shed 2 bases, with 14 bases lying between them. Here the CDR3 reads CASSSVNRKNYGYTF. In nucleotides, the CDR3 is TGTGCCAGCAGCTCCGTTAACAGAAAAAACTATGGCTACACCTTC.

This clone is deemed large. The CDR3 nucleotides are TGTGCCAGCAGCTTGGGGGGCATGAACACTGAAGCTTTCTTT. It yields the protein CASSLGGMNTEAFF. The chain uses TRBV5-6 and TRBJ1-1; perhaps TRBD1 as D (5 bases). CDR3 size: 14 residues. CDR1 and CDR2 from the germline V gene are SGHDT and YYEEEE. V was clipped by 0 bases and J by 0 bases, with 6 bases between them.

The J gene is TRBJ2-2, the V gene TRBV19, with 10 positions matching TRBD2. With V trimmed by 8 bases and J by 7 bases, 7 bases remained unmatched. The CDR3 runs to 14 residues. Germline V gene data show CDR1 as LNHDA and CDR2 as SQIVND (reference sequence). The CDR3 sequence is CASGSGRYGGELFF. The CDR3 coding sequence is TGTGCCAGTGGTAGCGGGAGGTACGGCGGGGAGCTGTTTTTT.

The V gene is TRBV10-3, the J gene TRBJ1-3; D is possibly TRBD1 (5 bases). The V and J ends lost 4 bases and 2 bases respectively, with 18 bases between them. Per germline, CDR1 ENHRY and CDR2 SYGVKD. This CDR3 is 17 amino acids long. The CDR3 DNA sequence: TGTGCCATCAGTGCCTCACCGGTTGGGGGGGCTGGAAACACCATATATTTT. Amino acid sequence: CAISASPVGGAGNTIYF.

The chain is built from TRBV7-9 and TRBJ1-2, with TRBD1 identical over 9 bases. CDR3 length: 18 residues. V gave up 5 bases and J gave up 8 bases; unmatched junction bases: 21. In germline, CDR1 is SEHNR, CDR2 FQNEAQ (reference sequence). CDR3 in DNA: TGTGCCAGCAGCATGACCGGGACAGGGCGTTCGGGTTCGATAGGCTACACCTTC. Translation gives CASSMTGTGRSGSIGYTF.

The chain is built from TRBV5-4 and TRBJ2-7, with TRBD1 matching 8 bases. Unmatched junction bases numbered 9, after V lost 4 bases and J lost 3 bases. Germline V CDR1 and CDR2: SGHNT, YYREEE (reference sequence). This CDR3 region has 15 residues. CDR3 residues: CASSRTGPMNYEQYF. DNA for the CDR3: TGTGCCAGCAGCCGGACAGGGCCTATGAACTACGAGCAGTACTTC.

The gene calls are TRBV25-1 and TRBJ2-1; D is unclear. Per germline, CDR1 MGHDK and CDR2 SYGVNS. The CDR3 loop spans 11 amino acids. With 7 bases removed from V and 6 bases from J, the gap between germline ends came to 7 bases. The CDR3 region is CASTHGNEQFF. The CDR3 DNA reads as TGTGCCAGCACCCACGGCAATGAGCAGTTCTTC. Filled out from reference TRBV25-1 and TRBJ2-1, the complete variable domain reads EADIYQTPRYLVIGTGKKITLECSQTMGHDKMYWYQQDPGMELHLIHYSYGVNSTEKGDLSSESTVSRIRTEHFPLTLESARPSHTSQYLCASTHGNEQFFGPGTRLTVL.